Included here is one T cell receptor (beta chain) sequence, with context. Its antigen is still unknown. The data were taken from a study of beta chain features in type 1 diabetes. Study-wide findings and caveats: Patients showed naive, central memory and Treg TCRB repertoires that appeared more similar than those of healthy donors.

Germline CDR1 reads SEHNR; CDR2 reads FQNEAQ (reference sequence). Losses at the gene ends were 1 base for V and 4 bases for J; bases not matched to a gene: 7. The CDR3 runs 17 residues. Isolated RNA was reverse transcribed in full, so expressed TCRB transcripts were sequenced. The study sequenced naive, central memory and regulatory T cell samples to an average of around 3.4 million reads. Some clones are missing from TCRdb's copy, which holds only in-frame ones; the method was immunoSEQ multiplex PCR. This table has approximately 150,000 clones, less than 11% appearing once. The TCR was taken from a man younger than 30 in good health. The chain carries TRBV7-9 and TRBJ1-5; 10 bases are shared with TRBD1. Source material: naive CD4+ T cells from blood. Written as DNA, the CDR3 is TGTGCCAGCAGCTTAGTGCCGGGACAGGGGCCTAATCAGCCCCAGCATTTT. Translated, it gives CASSLVPGQGPNQPQHF.